This TCR beta chain was found in a study of blood T cell repertoires in COVID-19. Study at large: Acute and convalescent COVID-19 samples came from the United States, Italy and Spain. PBMCs, B-cell-depleted T cells, or T cells provided the cDNA or gDNA that made up the material.

Original data processing: Researchers report that nucleated cell counts were estimated from reference gene primer amplification. Profiled with immunoSEQ multiplex PCR; TCRdb holds only in-frame clones, not every one. V and J calls and clone size come straight from that table; D and trimming were deduced from the DNA. This sample has about 250,000 clones, with 85% found just once. This CDR3 is built from 13 residues. The germline V gene encodes CDR1 SGHNT and CDR2 YYREEE (reference sequence). Trimming removed 2 bases at V and 5 bases at J, with 7 bases between. The sequencing input was peripheral blood. The chain is built from TRBV5-4 and TRBJ2-2; D not resolved. The TCR sequence derives from a man aged 50 or older with active or convalescent COVID-19. The CDR3 spells CASSLEVTGELFF. CDR3 sequence (DNA): TGTGCCAGCAGCTTAGAGGTGACCGGGGAGCTGTTTTTT.